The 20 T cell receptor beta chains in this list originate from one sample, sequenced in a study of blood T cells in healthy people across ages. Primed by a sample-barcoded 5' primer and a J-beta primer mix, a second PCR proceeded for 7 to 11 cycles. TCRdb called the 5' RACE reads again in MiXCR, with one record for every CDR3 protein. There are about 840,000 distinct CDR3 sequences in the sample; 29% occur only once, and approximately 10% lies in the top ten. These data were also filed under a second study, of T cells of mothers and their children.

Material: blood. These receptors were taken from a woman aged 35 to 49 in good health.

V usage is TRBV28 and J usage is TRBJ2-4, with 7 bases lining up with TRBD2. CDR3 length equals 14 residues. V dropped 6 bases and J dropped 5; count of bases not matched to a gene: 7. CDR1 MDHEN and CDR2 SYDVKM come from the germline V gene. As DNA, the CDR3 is TGTGCCAGCAGCTATGGACTAGGAGAAAACATTCAGTACTTC. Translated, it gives CASSYGLGENIQYF.

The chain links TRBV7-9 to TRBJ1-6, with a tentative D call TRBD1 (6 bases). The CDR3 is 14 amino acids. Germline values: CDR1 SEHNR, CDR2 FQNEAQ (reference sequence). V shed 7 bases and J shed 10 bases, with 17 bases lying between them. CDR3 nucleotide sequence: TGTGCCAGCACTTTCCAGGTTCAGGGGTCACCCCTCCACTTT. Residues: CASTFQVQGSPLHF.

The CDR3 loop reads CSAIAPAIVTDTQYF. The CDR3 coding sequence is TGCAGTGCTATAGCTCCAGCCATTGTTACAGATACGCAGTATTTT. This chain links TRBV20-1 with TRBJ2-3; D remains ambiguous. The germline V gene has CDR1 DFQATT and CDR2 SNEGSKA (reference sequence). The CDR3 loop spans 15 amino acids. The germline V and J ends were trimmed by 4 bases and 3 bases, with 17 bases remaining between them.

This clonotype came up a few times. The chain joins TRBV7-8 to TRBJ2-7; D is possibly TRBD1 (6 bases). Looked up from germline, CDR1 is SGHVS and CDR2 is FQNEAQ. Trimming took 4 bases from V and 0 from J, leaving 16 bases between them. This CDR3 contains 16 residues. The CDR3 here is CASSSTDSASSYEQYF. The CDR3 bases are TGTGCCAGCAGCTCGACGGACAGCGCCAGCTCCTACGAGCAGTACTTC.

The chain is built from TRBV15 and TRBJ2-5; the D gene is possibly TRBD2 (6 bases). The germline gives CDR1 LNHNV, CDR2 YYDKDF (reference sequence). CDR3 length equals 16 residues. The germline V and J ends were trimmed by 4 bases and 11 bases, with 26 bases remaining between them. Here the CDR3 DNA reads TGTGCCACCAGCAAAACCGGGACGGGAGTTTGGAATGAGCAGTACTTC. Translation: CATSKTGTGVWNEQYF.

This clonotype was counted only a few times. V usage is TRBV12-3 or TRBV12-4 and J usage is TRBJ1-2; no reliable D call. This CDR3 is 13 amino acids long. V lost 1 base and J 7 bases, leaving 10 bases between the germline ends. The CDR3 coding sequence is TGTGCCAGCAGTTTAGGGGGTATAAGTGGCTACACCTTC. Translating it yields CASSLGGISGYTF.

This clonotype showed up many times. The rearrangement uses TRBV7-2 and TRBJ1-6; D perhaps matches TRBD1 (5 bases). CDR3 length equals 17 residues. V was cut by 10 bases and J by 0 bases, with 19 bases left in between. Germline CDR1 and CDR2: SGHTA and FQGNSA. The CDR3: CAIQADRTYSYNSPLHF. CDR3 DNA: TGTGCCATCCAAGCTGATAGGACATACTCCTATAATTCACCCCTCCACTTT.

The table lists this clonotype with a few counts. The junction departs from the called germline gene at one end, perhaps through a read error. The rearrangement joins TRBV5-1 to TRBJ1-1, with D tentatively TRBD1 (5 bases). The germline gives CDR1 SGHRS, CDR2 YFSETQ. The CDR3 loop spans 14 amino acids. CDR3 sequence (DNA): TGTGCCAGCTCAGAAGGGGCTGGGAACACTGAAGCTTTCTTT. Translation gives CASSEGAGNTEAFF.

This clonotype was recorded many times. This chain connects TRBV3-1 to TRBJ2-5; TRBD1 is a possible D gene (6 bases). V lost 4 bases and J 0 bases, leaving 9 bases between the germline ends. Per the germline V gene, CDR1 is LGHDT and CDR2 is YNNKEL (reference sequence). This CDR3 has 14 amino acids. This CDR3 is CASSPDSYQETQYF. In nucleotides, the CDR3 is TGTGCCAGCAGCCCGGACAGTTACCAAGAGACCCAGTACTTC.

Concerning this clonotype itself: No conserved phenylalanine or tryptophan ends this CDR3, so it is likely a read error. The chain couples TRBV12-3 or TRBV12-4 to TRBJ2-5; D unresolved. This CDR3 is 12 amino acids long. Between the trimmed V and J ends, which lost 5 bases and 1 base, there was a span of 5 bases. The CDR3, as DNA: TGTGCCAGCAGTAGTATCCAAGAGACCCAGTACGTC. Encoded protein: CASSSIQETQYV.

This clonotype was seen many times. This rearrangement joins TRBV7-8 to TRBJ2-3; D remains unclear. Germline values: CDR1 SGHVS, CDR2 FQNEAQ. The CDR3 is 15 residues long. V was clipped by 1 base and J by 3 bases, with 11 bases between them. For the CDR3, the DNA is TGTGCCAGCAGCTTAGATTTGGGGAATACAGATACGCAGTATTTT. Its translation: CASSLDLGNTDTQYF.

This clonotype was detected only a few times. The CDR3 region has the DNA TGTGCTAGTGCCACGGGACGGGGTTACAATGAGCAGTTCTTC. As protein: CASATGRGYNEQFF. The chain uses TRBV12-5 and TRBJ2-1, with D perhaps given as TRBD1 or TRBD2 (5 bases each). CDR1 is LGHNT, CDR2 FRNRAP, per germline. The ends were cut back, 7 bases at V and 4 bases at J, with 14 bases in the middle. CDR3 length: 14 residues. The full variable domain, with the rest looked up from reference TRBV12-5 and TRBJ2-1, is DARVTQTPRHKVTEMGQEVTMRCQPILGHNTVFWYRQTMMQGLELLAYFRNRAPLDDSGMPKDRFSAEMPDATLATLKIQPSEPRDSAVYFCASATGRGYNEQFFGPGTRLTVL.

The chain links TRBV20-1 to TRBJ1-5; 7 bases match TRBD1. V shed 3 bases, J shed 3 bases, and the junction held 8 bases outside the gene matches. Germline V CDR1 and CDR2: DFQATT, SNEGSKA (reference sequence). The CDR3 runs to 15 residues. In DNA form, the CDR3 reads TGCAGTGCTAGGACAGGGACCTACGCCAATCAGCCCCAGCATTTT. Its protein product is CSARTGTYANQPQHF.

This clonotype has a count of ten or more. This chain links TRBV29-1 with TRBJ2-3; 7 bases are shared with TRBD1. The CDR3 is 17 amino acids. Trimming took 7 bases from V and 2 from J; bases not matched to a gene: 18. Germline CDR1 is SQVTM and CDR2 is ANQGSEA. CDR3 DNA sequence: TGCAGCGCAGAGGGACAGCCAAACCTTTTTTCCACAGATACGCAGTATTTT. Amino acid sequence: CSAEGQPNLFSTDTQYF.

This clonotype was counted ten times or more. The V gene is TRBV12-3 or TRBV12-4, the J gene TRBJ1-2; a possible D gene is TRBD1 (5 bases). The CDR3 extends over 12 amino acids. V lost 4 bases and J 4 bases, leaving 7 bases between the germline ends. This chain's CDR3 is CASSSQAYGYTF. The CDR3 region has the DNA TGTGCCAGCAGTTCACAGGCCTATGGCTACACCTTC.

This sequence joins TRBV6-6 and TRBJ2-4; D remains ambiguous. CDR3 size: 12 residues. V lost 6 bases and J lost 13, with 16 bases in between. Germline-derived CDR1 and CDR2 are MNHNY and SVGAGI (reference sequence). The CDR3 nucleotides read TGTGCCAGCAGCCACTGGAGTAATGAGCAGTACTTC. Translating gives CASSHWSNEQYF.

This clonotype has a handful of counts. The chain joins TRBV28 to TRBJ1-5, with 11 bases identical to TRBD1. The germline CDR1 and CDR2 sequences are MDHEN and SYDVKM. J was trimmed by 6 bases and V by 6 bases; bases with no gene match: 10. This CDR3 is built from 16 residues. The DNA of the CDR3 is TGTGCCAGCAGCCGAAGGGGACAGGGGGGCGGTCAGCCCCAGCATTTT. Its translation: CASSRRGQGGGQPQHF.

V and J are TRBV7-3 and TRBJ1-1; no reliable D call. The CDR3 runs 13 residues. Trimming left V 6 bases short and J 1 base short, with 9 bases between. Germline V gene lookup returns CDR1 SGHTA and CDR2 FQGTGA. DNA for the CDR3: TGTGCCAGCAGACCGGACGGGAACACTGAAGCTTTCTTT. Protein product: CASRPDGNTEAFF.

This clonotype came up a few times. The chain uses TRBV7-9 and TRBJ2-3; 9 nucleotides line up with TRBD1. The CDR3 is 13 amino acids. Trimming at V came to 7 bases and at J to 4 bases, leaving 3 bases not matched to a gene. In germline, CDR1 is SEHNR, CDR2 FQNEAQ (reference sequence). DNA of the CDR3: TGTGCCAGCACCGGGACAGGGCCAGATACGCAGTATTTT. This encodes CASTGTGPDTQYF.

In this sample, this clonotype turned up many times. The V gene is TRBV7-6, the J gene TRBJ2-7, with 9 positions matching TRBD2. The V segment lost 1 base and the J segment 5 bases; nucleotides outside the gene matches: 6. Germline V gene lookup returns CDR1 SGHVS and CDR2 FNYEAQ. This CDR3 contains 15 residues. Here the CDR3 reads CASSLGAGGSDEQYF. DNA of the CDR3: TGTGCCAGCAGCTTAGGCGCGGGGGGGTCCGACGAGCAGTACTTC.